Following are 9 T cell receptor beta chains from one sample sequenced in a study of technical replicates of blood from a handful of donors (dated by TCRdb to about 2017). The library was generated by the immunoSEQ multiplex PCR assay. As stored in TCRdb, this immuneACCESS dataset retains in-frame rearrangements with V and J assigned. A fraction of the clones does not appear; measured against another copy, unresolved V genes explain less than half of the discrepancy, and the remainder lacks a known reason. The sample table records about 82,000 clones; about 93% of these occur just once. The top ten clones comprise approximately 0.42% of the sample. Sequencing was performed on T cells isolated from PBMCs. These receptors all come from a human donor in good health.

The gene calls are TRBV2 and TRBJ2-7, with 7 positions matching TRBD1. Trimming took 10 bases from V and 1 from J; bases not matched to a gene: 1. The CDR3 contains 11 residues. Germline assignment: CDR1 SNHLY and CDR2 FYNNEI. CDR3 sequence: CAKGQSYEQYF. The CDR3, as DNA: TGTGCCAAGGGACAGTCCTACGAGCAGTACTTC.

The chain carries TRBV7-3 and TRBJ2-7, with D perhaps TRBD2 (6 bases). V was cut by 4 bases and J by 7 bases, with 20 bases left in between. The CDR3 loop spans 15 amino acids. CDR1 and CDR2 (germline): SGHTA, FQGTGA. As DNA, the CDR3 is TGTGCCAGCAGCTCCCAGTCGGCGGGACCACGGGAGCAGTACTTC. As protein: CASSSQSAGPREQYF. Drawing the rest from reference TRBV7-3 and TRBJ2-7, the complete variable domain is GAGVSQTPSNKVTEKGKYVELRCDPISGHTALYWYRQSLGQGPEFLIYFQGTGAADDSGLPNDRFFAVRPEGSVSTLKIQRTERGDSAVYLCASSSQSAGPREQYFGPGTRLTVT.

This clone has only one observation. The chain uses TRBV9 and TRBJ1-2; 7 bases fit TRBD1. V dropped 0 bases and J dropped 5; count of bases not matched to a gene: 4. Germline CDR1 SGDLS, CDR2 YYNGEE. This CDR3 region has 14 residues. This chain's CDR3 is CASSVGGTVYGYTF. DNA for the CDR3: TGTGCCAGCAGCGTAGGGGGGACAGTTTATGGCTACACCTTC. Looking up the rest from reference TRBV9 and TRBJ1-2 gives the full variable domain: DSGVTQTPKHLITATGQRVTLRCSPRSGDLSVYWYQQSLDQGLQFLIQYYNGEERAKGNILERFSAQQFPDLHSELNLSSLELGDSALYFCASSVGGTVYGYTFGSGTRLTVV.

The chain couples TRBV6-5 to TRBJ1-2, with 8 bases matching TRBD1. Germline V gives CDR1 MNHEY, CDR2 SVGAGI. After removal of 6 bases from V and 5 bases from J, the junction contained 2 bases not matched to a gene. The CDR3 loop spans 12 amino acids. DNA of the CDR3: TGTGCCAGCAGGCGGACAGGGTATGGCTACACCTTC. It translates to CASRRTGYGYTF.

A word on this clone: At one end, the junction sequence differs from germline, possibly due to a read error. The CDR3 bases are TGTGCCAGCAGTTACTCGATTCGGGCGGGGGACATGGACTTC. As protein: CASSYSIRAGDMDF. The chain uses TRBV6-5 and TRBJ2-7, with TRBD2 as a possible D gene (7 bases). In germline, CDR1 is MNHEY, CDR2 SVGAGI. This CDR3 contains 14 residues.

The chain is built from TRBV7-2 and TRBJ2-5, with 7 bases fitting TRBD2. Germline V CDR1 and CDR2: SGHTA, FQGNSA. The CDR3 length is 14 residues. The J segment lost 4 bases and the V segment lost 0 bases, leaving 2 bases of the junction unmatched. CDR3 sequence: CASSLAGTIETQYF. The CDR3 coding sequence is TGTGCCAGCAGCTTAGCCGGGACTATAGAGACCCAGTACTTC.

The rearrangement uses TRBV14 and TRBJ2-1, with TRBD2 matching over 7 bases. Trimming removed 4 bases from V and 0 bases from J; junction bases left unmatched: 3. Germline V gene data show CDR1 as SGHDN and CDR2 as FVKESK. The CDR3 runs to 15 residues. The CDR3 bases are TGTGCCAGCAGCCCTATAGCGGGCTCCTACAATGAGCAGTTCTTC. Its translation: CASSPIAGSYNEQFF. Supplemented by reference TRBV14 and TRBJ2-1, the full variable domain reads EAGVTQFPSHSVIEKGQTVTLRCDPISGHDNLYWYRRVMGKEIKFLLHFVKESKQDESGMPNNRFLAERTGGTYSTLKVQPAELEDSGVYFCASSPIAGSYNEQFFGPGTRLTVL.

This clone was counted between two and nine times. CDR3 region: CASSPTGVGVGYTF. CDR3 bases: TGTGCCAGCAGTCCGACAGGGGTCGGGGTCGGCTACACCTTC. The V call is TRBV27, the J call TRBJ1-2; TRBD1 matches at 8 bases. The CDR3 runs 14 residues. Unmatched junction bases numbered 10, after V lost 5 bases and J lost 8 bases. Germline lookup yields CDR1 MNHEY and CDR2 SMNVEV (reference sequence).

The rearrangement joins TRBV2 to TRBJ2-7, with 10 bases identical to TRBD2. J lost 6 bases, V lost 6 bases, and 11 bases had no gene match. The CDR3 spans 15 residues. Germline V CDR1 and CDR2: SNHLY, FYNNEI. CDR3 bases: TGTGCCAGCAGGCCCCGAAGCGGGAGGGCCGGCGAGCAGTACTTC. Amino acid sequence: CASRPRSGRAGEQYF. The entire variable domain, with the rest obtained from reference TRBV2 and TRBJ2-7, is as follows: EPEVTQTPSHQVTQMGQEVILRCVPISNHLYFYWYRQILGQKVEFLVSFYNNEISEKSEIFDDQFSVERPDGSNFTLKIRSTKLEDSAMYFCASRPRSGRAGEQYFGPGTRLTVT.